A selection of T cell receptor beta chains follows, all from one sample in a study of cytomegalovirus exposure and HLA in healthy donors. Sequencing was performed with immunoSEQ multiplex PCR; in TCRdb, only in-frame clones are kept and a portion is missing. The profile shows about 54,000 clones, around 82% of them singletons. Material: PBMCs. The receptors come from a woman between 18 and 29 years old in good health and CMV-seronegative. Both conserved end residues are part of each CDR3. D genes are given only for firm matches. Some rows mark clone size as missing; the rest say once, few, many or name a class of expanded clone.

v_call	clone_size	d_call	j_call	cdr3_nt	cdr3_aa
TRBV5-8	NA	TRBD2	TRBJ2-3	TGTGCCAGCAGCCCGGGACTAGCGGGAGTATACGATACGCAGTATTTT	CASSPGLAGVYDTQYF
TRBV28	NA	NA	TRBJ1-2	TGTGCCAGCAGTCACTTCACCGGGACAAAGCTACACTATGGCTACACCTTC	CASSHFTGTKLHYGYTF
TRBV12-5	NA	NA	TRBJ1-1	TGTGCTAGTGCCCAGACATTGGGTATGAACACTGAAGCTTTCTTT	CASAQTLGMNTEAFF
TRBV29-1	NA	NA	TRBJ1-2	TGCAGCGTCCAGGGTTGGGCCTATGGCTACACCTTC	CSVQGWAYGYTF
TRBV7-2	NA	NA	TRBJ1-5	TGTGCCAGCAGCCAAAGCAATCAGCCCCAGCATTTT	CASSQSNQPQHF
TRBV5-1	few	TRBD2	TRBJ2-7	TGCGCCAGCAGCTTGGCCCTAGCGGGTTCCTACGAGCAGTACTTC	CASSLALAGSYEQYF
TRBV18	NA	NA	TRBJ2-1	TGTGCCAGCTCACAATTTCAGGGGAATAGTGAGCAGTTCTTC	CASSQFQGNSEQFF
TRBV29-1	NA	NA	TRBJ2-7	TGCAGCGTTGAACGGGCCGAGGCGGGGCAGTACTTC	CSVERAEAGQYF
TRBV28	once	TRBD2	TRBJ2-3	TGTGCCAGCGAAGGAGCTGTAAGCGGGATACCCGATACGCAGTATTTT	CASEGAVSGIPDTQYF
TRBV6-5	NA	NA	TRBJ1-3	TGTGCCAGCAGTCAGGGCCTCTCTGGAAACACCATATATTTT	CASSQGLSGNTIYF
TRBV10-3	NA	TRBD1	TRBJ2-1	TGTGCCATCAGCGGGGCAGGACAGGGGGCGTTAAATGAGCAGTTCTTC	CAISGAGQGALNEQFF
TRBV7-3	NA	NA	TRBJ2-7	TGTGCCAGCCTTAACACAGGGCATTTGTTCTACGAGCAGTACTTC	CASLNTGHLFYEQYF
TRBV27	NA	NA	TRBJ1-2	TGTGCCAGCGGAATAGGGAGGAGGGGCTACACCTTC	CASGIGRRGYTF
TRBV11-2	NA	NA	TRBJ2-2	TGTGCCAGCTTCTGGGGTTCGGGAGATTGGGCCGGGGAGCTGTTTTTT	CASFWGSGDWAGELFF
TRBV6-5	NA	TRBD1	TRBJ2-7	TGTGCCAGCAGATTCCAGGGACAGGGGGCTTACGAGCAGTACTTC	CASRFQGQGAYEQYF
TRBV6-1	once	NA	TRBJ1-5	TGTGCCAGCAGGACCGGGGGAGGGGGATATCAGCCCCAGCATTTT	CASRTGGGGYQPQHF
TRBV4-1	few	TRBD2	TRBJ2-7	TGCGCCAGCAGCCAAGATGAAACTAGCGGTAGGCCCTACGAGCAGTACTTC	CASSQDETSGRPYEQYF
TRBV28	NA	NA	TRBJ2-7	TGTGCCAGCAGTTTATATGGCAGGGGCCCCTACGAGCAGTACTTC	CASSLYGRGPYEQYF
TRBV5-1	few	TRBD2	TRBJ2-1	TGCGCCAGCAGCTTTCGACTAGCGGGAGACCATGAGCAGTTCTTC	CASSFRLAGDHEQFF
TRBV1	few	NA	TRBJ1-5	TGCACCAGCAGCCAGAAGACAGGACCCAAGGGGCCCCAGCATTTT	CTSSQKTGPKGPQHF
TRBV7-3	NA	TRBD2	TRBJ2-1	TGTGCCAGCAGCTTGGGGACTAGCGGGGTTTACAATGCGCAGTTCTTC	CASSLGTSGVYNAQFF
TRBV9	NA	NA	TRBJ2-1	TGTGCCAGCAGCCATACTAGCAATGAGCAGTTCTTC	CASSHTSNEQFF
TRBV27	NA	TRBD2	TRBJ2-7	TGTGCCAGCAGTTTACTAGCGGGAGGGCCTGGGCAGTACTTC	CASSLLAGGPGQYF
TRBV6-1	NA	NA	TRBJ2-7	TGTGCCAGCAGTGCGGGCTACGAGCAGTACTTC	CASSAGYEQYF
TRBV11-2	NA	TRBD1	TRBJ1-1	TGTGCCAGCAGCTCTGGTACAGGGGGGAAGACTGAAGCTTTCTTT	CASSSGTGGKTEAFF
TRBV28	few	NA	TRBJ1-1	TGTGCCAGCAGTTGGGTCGACAGGCTCACTGAAGCTTTCTTT	CASSWVDRLTEAFF
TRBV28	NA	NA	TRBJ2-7	TGTGCCAGCAGTTTAATAGGAGCCGACTACGAGCAGTACTTC	CASSLIGADYEQYF
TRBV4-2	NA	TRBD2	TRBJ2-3	TGTGCCAGCAACCAAGATTCCACTAGCGGGAGGCAGTATTTT	CASNQDSTSGRQYF
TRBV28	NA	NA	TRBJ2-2	TGTGCCAGCAGAGAATCGGGGAGCCCCGGGGAGCTGTTTTTT	CASRESGSPGELFF
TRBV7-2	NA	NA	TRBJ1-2	TGTGCCAGCAGCTTGGCCACGGGGAGTGGCTACACCTTC	CASSLATGSGYTF
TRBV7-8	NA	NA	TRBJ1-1	TGTGCCAGCAGCTTAGTCCGGTGGACAGCCGACAATGAAGCTTTCTTT	CASSLVRWTADNEAFF
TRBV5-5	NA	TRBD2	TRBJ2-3	TGTGCCAGCAGCCTTCTTCTACTAGCGGGCGGACCAGATACGCAGTATTTT	CASSLLLLAGGPDTQYF
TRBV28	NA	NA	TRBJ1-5	TGTGCCAGCAGTTTACGGGGGGGAGGCAATCAGCCCCAGCATTTT	CASSLRGGGNQPQHF
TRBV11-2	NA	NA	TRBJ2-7	TGTGCCAGCAGCTTAGTAGGCAGGGGATACGAGCAGTACTTC	CASSLVGRGYEQYF
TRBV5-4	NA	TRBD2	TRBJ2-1	TGTGCCAGCAGCTTGCGGCGGGAGGTATACAATGAGCAGTTCTTC	CASSLRREVYNEQFF
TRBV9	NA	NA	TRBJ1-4	TGTGCCAGCAGCGTAGGCGGAGGAGCAGGCCTAAAAGTTAATGAAAAACTGTTTTTT	CASSVGGGAGLKVNEKLFF
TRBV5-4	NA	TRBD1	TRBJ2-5	TGTGCCAGCAGCTTGGGCTGGACAGGGTTAGGGGAGACCCAGTACTTC	CASSLGWTGLGETQYF
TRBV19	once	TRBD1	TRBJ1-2	TGTGCCAGTAGTATAGCCCTGACAGGGAGTATCCATGGCTACACCTTC	CASSIALTGSIHGYTF
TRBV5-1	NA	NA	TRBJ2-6	TGCGCCAGCAGCCCTGGGGCAGGAATCTCTGGGGCCAACGTCCTGACTTTC	CASSPGAGISGANVLTF
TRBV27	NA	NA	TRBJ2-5	TGTGCCAGCAGGAATTTTCTAGGCAGTCAAGAGACCCAGTACTTC	CASRNFLGSQETQYF
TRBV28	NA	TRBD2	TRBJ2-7	TGTGCCAGCAGTTTGGGACTAGCTTCCTACGAGCAGTACTTC	CASSLGLASYEQYF
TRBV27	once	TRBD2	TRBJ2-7	TGTGCCAGCAGCCAAGGGACAATTTACGGGACTAGAAGTTACGAGCAGTACTTC	CASSQGTIYGTRSYEQYF
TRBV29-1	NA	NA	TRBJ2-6	TGCAGCGTTGAGAGGAGCTCTGGGGCCAACGTCCTGACTTTC	CSVERSSGANVLTF
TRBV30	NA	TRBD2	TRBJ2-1	TGTGCCTGGCGGGGGGGCCGGGGGCCCGGGCACAATGAGCAGTTCTTC	CAWRGGRGPGHNEQFF
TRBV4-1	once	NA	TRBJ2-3	TGCGCCAGCAGCCACCCTCCACAGGGCCTTAGCACAGATACGCAGTATTTT	CASSHPPQGLSTDTQYF
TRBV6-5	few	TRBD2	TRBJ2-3	TGTGCCAGCAGGGATAGCGGGTACACAGATACGCAGTATTTT	CASRDSGYTDTQYF
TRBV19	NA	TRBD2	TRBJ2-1	TGTGCCAGTAGTTCTCATGGACTAGCTCCATCCTACAATGAGCAGTTCTTC	CASSSHGLAPSYNEQFF
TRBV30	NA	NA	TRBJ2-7	TGTGCCTGGAGTGGAGACAGTCCTACCTACGAGCAGTACTTC	CAWSGDSPTYEQYF
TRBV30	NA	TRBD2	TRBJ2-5	TGTGCCTGGAGTGTAGGACTAGCGGCAGAGACCCAGTACTTC	CAWSVGLAAETQYF
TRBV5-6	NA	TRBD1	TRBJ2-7	TGTGCCAGCAGCCCGCGGACAGGGGGCATCAACGAGCAGTACTTC	CASSPRTGGINEQYF
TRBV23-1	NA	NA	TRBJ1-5	TGCGCCAGCAGTCAAGGGCCTTACAAAAATAGCAATCAGCCCCAGCATTTT	CASSQGPYKNSNQPQHF